This T cell receptor (beta chain) comes out of a study of cytomegalovirus exposure and HLA in healthy donors. Study summary: Tens of millions of unique TCRs from HLA-typed donors were held in an early data release.

Findings of the study overall: The authors judged a highly shared variant cluster likely a sequencing artifact. In a later analysis, specific HLA alleles were associated with under 20,000 TCR beta sequences at a 0.05 false discovery rate. HLA-A and HLA-B allele assignments for most subjects were reportedly predicted accurately using TCR beta sequences.

Primers: 60 Vbeta forward and 13 Jbeta reverse. Generated by immunoSEQ multiplex PCR, the TCRdb table keeps only in-frame clones and is missing some. The sample lists nearly 110,000 clones, approximately 80% seen once, with 1.5% to 2% in the top ten. V lost 5 bases to trimming and J lost 5 bases; unmatched junction nucleotides: 6. This CDR3 has 15 residues. CDR1 and CDR2 from the germline V gene are SGHTA and FQGTGA. Details on this clone: The antigen is not known.

The TCR comes from a man aged 50-59 years in good health and CMV-seronegative. The source material was PBMCs. The chain uses TRBV7-3 and TRBJ1-6; the match to TRBD1 covers 7 bases. The CDR3 region is CASSATGTDNSPLHF. Written as DNA, the CDR3 is TGTGCCAGCAGCGCGACCGGGACAGATAATTCACCCCTCCACTTT.